The 20 T cell receptor beta chains below come from one sample, sequenced in a study of blood T cell repertoires in COVID-19. TCRdb's copy holds only in-frame clones and misses some; the assay was immunoSEQ multiplex PCR. The sample has a few hundred thousand clones, more than 70% seen once. The source material was peripheral blood. All receptors come from a woman in her fifties or sixties with COVID-19, enrolled during active disease.

The J gene is TRBJ1-5, the V gene TRBV12-3 or TRBV12-4; no clear D gene. This CDR3 comprises 13 residues. V shed 7 bases and J shed 5 bases, with 12 bases lying between them. DNA for the CDR3: TGTGCCAGCACCCAGGACTGGGATCAGCCCCAGCATTTT. It encodes CASTQDWDQPQHF.

The chain has TRBV7-9 and TRBJ2-1; D unclear. V lost 8 bases and J 4 bases, leaving 15 bases between the germline ends. Germline V gene data show CDR1 as SEHNR and CDR2 as FQNEAQ (reference sequence). The CDR3 has 14 residues. The chain's CDR3 is CASVPTSGYNEQFF. Written as DNA, the CDR3 is TGTGCCAGCGTTCCCACGTCGGGTTACAATGAGCAGTTCTTC.

The chain carries TRBV2 and TRBJ1-1; D is uncertain. With 6 bases removed from V and 4 bases from J, the gap between germline ends came to 15 bases. Germline V lookup: CDR1 SNHLY, CDR2 FYNNEI. This CDR3 region has 14 residues. Here the CDR3 DNA reads TGTGCCAGCAGGAAAGACCCCTCGGGCACTGAAGCTTTCTTT. Amino acids: CASRKDPSGTEAFF.

The chain couples TRBV7-9 to TRBJ2-7; tentatively, D is TRBD1 (6 bases). From germline, CDR1 is SEHNR and CDR2 FQNEAQ (reference sequence). Trimming shortened V by 3 bases and J by 1 base, and 10 bases separated the two germline ends. This CDR3 contains 14 residues. The CDR3 DNA reads TGTGCCAGCAGCTTTTCGACAGGATCCTACGAGCAGTACTTC. Translated, it gives CASSFSTGSYEQYF.

The V gene is TRBV5-4, the J gene TRBJ1-1; 7 positions agree with TRBD1. The CDR3 length is 12 residues. Germline V CDR1 and CDR2: SGHNT, YYREEE (reference sequence). Trimming removed 1 base from V and 8 bases from J; junction bases left unmatched: 2. The CDR3 region has the DNA TGTGCCAGCAGCTTGACAGGGGAAGAAGCTTTCTTT. Amino acid sequence: CASSLTGEEAFF.

The rearrangement links TRBV30 to TRBJ2-5; TRBD1 agrees at 8 bases. The germline CDR1 and CDR2 sequences are GTSNPN and SVGIG (reference sequence). CDR3 length: 12 amino acids. V gave up 2 bases and J gave up 6 bases; unmatched junction bases: 2. The CDR3 DNA is TGTGCCTGGAGTCCAGGGGGCCAGACCCAGTACTTC. This encodes CAWSPGGQTQYF.

The chain recombines TRBV29-1 with TRBJ1-5; TRBD1 might be the D (6 bases). In germline, CDR1 is SQVTM, CDR2 ANQGSEA. The V and J ends lost 4 bases and 5 bases respectively, with 15 bases between them. The CDR3 is made up of 14 amino acids. This CDR3 reads CSVVDGQTHQPQHF. CDR3 nucleotides: TGCAGCGTTGTAGATGGACAGACTCATCAGCCCCAGCATTTT.

This clone was recorded once. The J gene is TRBJ2-3, the V gene TRBV10-1; 9 nucleotides align to TRBD2. Losses at the gene ends were 0 bases for V and 1 base for J; bases not matched to a gene: 2. This CDR3 spans 16 amino acids. Germline CDR1 reads WNHNN; CDR2 reads SYGVQD (reference sequence). This chain's CDR3 is CASSESRGGRTDTQYF. In DNA form, the CDR3 reads TGCGCCAGCAGTGAGTCGCGGGGGGGACGCACAGATACGCAGTATTTT.

The chain uses TRBV4-1 and TRBJ1-1; D gene ambiguous. The V and J ends lost 0 bases and 7 bases respectively, with 15 bases between them. The CDR3 spans 15 residues. Germline-derived CDR1 and CDR2 are MGHRA and YSYEKL. The CDR3 spells CASSQEGTAGNEAFF. The CDR3 bases are TGCGCCAGCAGCCAAGAAGGTACAGCAGGAAATGAAGCTTTCTTT.

This chain links TRBV28 with TRBJ1-5; D remains ambiguous. Germline assignment: CDR1 MDHEN and CDR2 SYDVKM. Trimming stripped 4 bases from V and 4 bases from J, with 8 bases between. The CDR3 is 13 amino acids. CDR3 sequence reads: CASSSDGNQPQHF. For the CDR3, the DNA is TGTGCCAGCAGTTCCGACGGGAATCAGCCCCAGCATTTT.

The V call is TRBV29-1, the J call TRBJ1-2, with 7 bases aligning to TRBD1. CDR1 is SQVTM, CDR2 ANQGSEA, per germline. The CDR3 is made up of 16 amino acids. J lost 4 bases, V lost 3 bases, and 14 bases had no gene match. CDR3 bases: TGCAGCGTTGACTACGGGAGACAGGGAGCTCCCTATGGCTACACCTTC. Translated, it gives CSVDYGRQGAPYGYTF. The full variable domain, with the rest looked up from reference TRBV29-1 and TRBJ1-2, is SAVISQKPSRDICQRGTSLTIQCQVDSQVTMMFWYRQQPGQSLTLIATANQGSEATYESGFVIDKFPISRPNLTFSTLTVSNMSPEDSSIYLCSVDYGRQGAPYGYTFGSGTRLTVV.

The CDR3 spells CASSRDRATYEQYF. CDR3 sequence (DNA): TGCGCCAGCAGTCGCGACAGGGCCACCTACGAGCAGTACTTC. V gene TRBV10-2 combines with J gene TRBJ2-7, with TRBD1 matching over 7 bases. With V trimmed by 5 bases and J by 2 bases, 6 bases remained unmatched. This CDR3 contains 14 residues. Germline assignment: CDR1 WSHSY and CDR2 SAAADI.

The chain links TRBV27 to TRBJ1-5; D perhaps matches TRBD1 (5 bases). V lost 3 bases and J lost 7, with 16 bases in between. CDR1 and CDR2 from the germline V gene are MNHEY and SMNVEV (reference sequence). The CDR3 sequence is 15 residues long. This chain's CDR3 is CASSLAGDSRQPQHF. As DNA, the CDR3 is TGTGCCAGCAGTTTGGCGGGGGATAGTCGGCAGCCCCAGCATTTT.

The rearrangement joins TRBV5-6 to TRBJ2-1; TRBD1 is a possible D gene (5 bases). Germline lookup yields CDR1 SGHDT and CDR2 YYEEEE. V was cut by 4 bases and J by 4 bases, with 15 bases left in between. The CDR3 sequence is 15 residues long. CDR3 loop: CASSLEQDKYNEQFF. DNA for the CDR3: TGTGCCAGCAGCCTTGAACAGGACAAGTACAATGAGCAGTTCTTC.

The V gene is TRBV12-5, the J gene TRBJ2-3, with D unclear. Trimming cost V 4 bases and J 6 bases, with 5 bases left between them. Germline V lookup: CDR1 LGHNT, CDR2 FRNRAP. CDR3 length: 11 residues. The CDR3 DNA is TGTGCTAGTGGTTCCGGGGATACGCAGTATTTT. As protein: CASGSGDTQYF. Drawing the rest from reference TRBV12-5 and TRBJ2-3, the complete variable domain is DARVTQTPRHKVTEMGQEVTMRCQPILGHNTVFWYRQTMMQGLELLAYFRNRAPLDDSGMPKDRFSAEMPDATLATLKIQPSEPRDSAVYFCASGSGDTQYFGPGTRLTVL.

The chain uses TRBV6-5 and TRBJ2-3; TRBD1 matches at 8 bases. The CDR3 sequence is 14 residues long. Germline assignment: CDR1 MNHEY and CDR2 SVGAGI. The V gene end was trimmed by 6 bases and the J gene end by 2 bases; junction bases not matched to a gene: 4. The CDR3 region has the DNA TGTGCCAGCAGCATCAGGGGGCTCACAGATACGCAGTATTTT. This translates into CASSIRGLTDTQYF.

The chain is built from TRBV7-3 and TRBJ2-1, with TRBD2 matching over 8 bases. J lost 5 bases, V lost 0 bases, and 3 bases had no gene match. From germline, CDR1 is SGHTA and CDR2 FQGTGA. The CDR3 is made up of 15 amino acids. CDR3 amino acids: CASSLTGTRDNEQFF. DNA for the CDR3: TGTGCCAGCAGCTTAACCGGGACTAGAGACAATGAGCAGTTCTTC.

The gene calls are TRBV27 and TRBJ1-4, with D possibly TRBD1 on 6 matching bases. V was clipped by 5 bases and J by 7 bases, with 17 bases between them. The V gene's germline CDR1 is MNHEY and CDR2 SMNVEV (reference sequence). This CDR3 is 15 amino acids long. The CDR3 DNA is TGTGCCAGCAGTCCCTATGTAGGACAGTCTGAAAAACTGTTTTTT. Translated, it gives CASSPYVGQSEKLFF. The whole variable domain, remainder taken from reference TRBV27 and TRBJ1-4, is EAQVTQNPRYLITVTGKKLTVTCSQNMNHEYMSWYRQDPGLGLRQIYYSMNVEVTDKGDVPEGYKVSRKEKRNFPLILESPSPNQTSLYFCASSPYVGQSEKLFFGSGTQLSVL.

This chain connects TRBV6-5 to TRBJ2-7; tentative D call: TRBD2 (6 bases). Trimming took off 2 bases at V and 3 bases at J, with 11 bases between the two ends. CDR1 and CDR2 from the germline V gene are MNHEY and SVGAGI. CDR3 length equals 14 residues. CDR3 coding DNA: TGTGCCAGCAGTTACGCCGGGACTGGCTACGAGCAGTACTTC. This codes for CASSYAGTGYEQYF.

The DNA of the CDR3 is TGTGCCAGCAGTTTAGTGCGGGGGGCCCAGCAGTACTTC. This gives the protein CASSLVRGAQQYF. The J gene is TRBJ2-7, the V gene TRBV27, with TRBD2 matching 8 bases. Germline CDR1 and CDR2: MNHEY and SMNVEV (reference sequence). This CDR3 has 13 residues. Losses at the gene ends were 2 bases for V and 8 bases for J; bases not matched to a gene: 5.